This TCR beta chain was sequenced for a study of T cells in pancreatic ductal adenocarcinoma. Selected pancreatic ductal adenocarcinoma patients had undergone surgery without neoadjuvant therapy. V was cut by 11 bases and J by 3 bases, with 16 bases left in between. Germline CDR1 reads LNHDA; CDR2 reads SQIVND (reference sequence). CDR3 size: 13 residues. The study's findings and limits: Compared with tumor, blood showed more total productive templates and about 8-fold more clonotypes. Comparisons of tumor and blood clonality may show falsely lower tumor diversity. Results skew toward the minority of patients with early-stage disease. Blood clonality (roughly 0.072) did not differ significantly from tumor (roughly 0.1).

Regarding this clone: Its target is not known.

The data were produced by immunoSEQ multiplex PCR, yet TCRdb's version contains in-frame clones alone and is incomplete. The sample lists 11,000 or so clones; approximately 90% were seen once. This chain links TRBV19 with TRBJ1-1, with D tentatively TRBD1 (6 bases). The sample comprised PBMCs. The TCR was taken from a human donor with pancreatic ductal adenocarcinoma. CDR3 in amino acids: CASNLYRDTEAFF. In nucleotides, the CDR3 is TGTGCCTCAAACCTCTACAGGGACACTGAAGCTTTCTTT.